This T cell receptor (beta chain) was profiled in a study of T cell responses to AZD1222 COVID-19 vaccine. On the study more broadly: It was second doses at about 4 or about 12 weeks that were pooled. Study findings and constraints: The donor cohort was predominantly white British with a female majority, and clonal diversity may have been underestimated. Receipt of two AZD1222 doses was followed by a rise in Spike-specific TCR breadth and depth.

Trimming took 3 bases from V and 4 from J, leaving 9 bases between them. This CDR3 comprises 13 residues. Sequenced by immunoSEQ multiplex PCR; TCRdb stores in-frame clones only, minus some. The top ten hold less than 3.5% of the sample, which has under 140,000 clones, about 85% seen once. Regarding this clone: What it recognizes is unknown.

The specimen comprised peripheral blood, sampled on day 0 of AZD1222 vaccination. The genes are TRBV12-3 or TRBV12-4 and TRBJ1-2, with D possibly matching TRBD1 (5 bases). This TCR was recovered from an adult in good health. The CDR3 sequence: CASSFQGPYGYTF. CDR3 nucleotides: TGTGCCAGCAGTTTTCAGGGTCCCTATGGCTACACCTTC.